One and the same sample provided the 27 T cell receptor beta chains below, sequenced in a study of CD8 T cells in Susac syndrome. A quantity of about 0.5 to 1 ug RNA underwent reverse transcription using random hexamers. TCRdb recomputed calls from the immunoSEQ multiplex PCR reads with MiXCR, one row per CDR3 protein. The sample contains roughly 86,000 distinct CDR3 sequences, about 95% of which appear only once. Sequencing input: CD8+ T cells from PBMCs. Receptor source: a human donor with Susac syndrome.

The chain carries TRBV4-2 and TRBJ1-3, with 7 nucleotides matching TRBD1. The CDR3 sequence is 14 residues long. The ends lost 2 bases at V and 4 bases at J; junction bases unmatched: 2. Germline CDR1 LGHNA, CDR2 YNFKEQ. CDR3 region: CASSQWGQGNTIYF. CDR3 bases: TGTGCCAGCAGCCAATGGGGACAGGGAAACACCATATATTTT.

The chain employs TRBV11-2 and TRBJ2-1; 9 positions match TRBD1. The CDR3 runs to 15 residues. The J segment lost 5 bases and the V segment lost 5 bases, leaving 7 bases of the junction unmatched. Germline-derived CDR1 and CDR2 are SGHAT and FQNNGV. The CDR3 sequence: CASSRTGVENNEQFF. DNA for the CDR3: TGTGCCAGCAGCCGGACAGGGGTGGAAAACAATGAGCAGTTCTTC.

V and J are TRBV19 and TRBJ1-5; D remains unclear. V gave up 5 bases and J gave up 0 bases, with 23 bases separating them. CDR1 and CDR2 (germline): LNHDA, SQIVND (reference sequence). The CDR3 is made up of 19 amino acids. CDR3 nucleotides: TGTGCCAGTAGTCGAATCACCGTACAAGGCCCTAATAGCAATCAGCCCCAGCATTTT. Its translation: CASSRITVQGPNSNQPQHF. The full variable domain, with the rest looked up from reference TRBV19 and TRBJ1-5, is DGGITQSPKYLFRKEGQNVTLSCEQNLNHDAMYWYRQDPGQGLRLIYYSQIVNDFQKGDIAEGYSVSREKKESFPLTVTSAQKNPTAFYLCASSRITVQGPNSNQPQHFGDGTRLSIL.

This clonotype was seen only once. The chain recombines TRBV4-3 with TRBJ2-1, with a tentative D call TRBD2 (6 bases). The CDR3 has 15 amino acids. V was clipped by 0 bases and J by 3 bases, with 9 bases between them. In germline, CDR1 is LGHNA, CDR2 YSLEER. DNA of the CDR3: TGCGCCAGCAGCCAAGACTGGCGGGGCTACAATGAGCAGTTCTTC. Translation gives CASSQDWRGYNEQFF.

This chain connects TRBV6-5 to TRBJ1-4; unclear D gene. The V and J ends lost 2 bases and 7 bases respectively, with 8 bases between them. CDR1 MNHEY and CDR2 SVGAGI come from the germline V gene. The CDR3 is made up of 13 amino acids. CDR3 nucleotide sequence: TGTGCCAGCAGTTACGGGAACCCTGAAAAACTGTTTTTT. Translated: CASSYGNPEKLFF.

The rearrangement links TRBV20-1 to TRBJ1-6; D unresolved. The ends were cut back, 0 bases at V and 0 bases at J, with 6 bases in the middle. Per the germline V gene, CDR1 is DFQATT and CDR2 is SNEGSKA (reference sequence). CDR3 length equals 15 residues. DNA of the CDR3: TGCAGTGCTAGAGATACTAGCTCCTATAATTCACCCCTCCACTTT. This sequence encodes CSARDTSSYNSPLHF.

The chain recombines TRBV18 with TRBJ2-5; D gene uncertain. V was clipped by 4 bases and J by 3 bases, with 9 bases between them. CDR3 length: 13 amino acids. CDR1 KGHSH and CDR2 LQKENI come from the germline V gene. This CDR3 is CASSQESEETQYF. The CDR3 nucleotides are TGTGCCAGCTCACAGGAGTCTGAAGAGACCCAGTACTTC.

The V call is TRBV7-9, the J call TRBJ1-2; 7 nucleotides align to TRBD1. CDR1 is SEHNR and CDR2 is FQNEAQ in the germline V gene (reference sequence). The length of the CDR3 is 16 residues. V lost 4 bases and J lost 2; bases outside the gene matches: 10. CDR3: CASSSTNRGENYGYTF. The CDR3 nucleotides are TGTGCCAGCAGCTCGACTAACAGGGGAGAGAACTATGGCTACACCTTC.

The chain carries TRBV20-1 and TRBJ2-2; 7 bases line up with TRBD1. This CDR3 comprises 14 residues. V was pared by 5 bases and J by 4 bases, with 7 bases of the junction left unmatched. Germline V lookup: CDR1 DFQATT, CDR2 SNEGSKA (reference sequence). The CDR3 coding sequence is TGCAGTGCTTACAGGGGAAGCGGCACCGGGGAGCTGTTTTTT. Its translation: CSAYRGSGTGELFF.

CDR3 sequence: CASRTSNTEAFF. The CDR3 DNA sequence: TGTGCCAGCAGGACTAGTAACACTGAAGCTTTCTTT. The chain employs TRBV6-5 and TRBJ1-1; no reliable D call. From germline, CDR1 is MNHEY and CDR2 SVGAGI. The V gene lost 6 bases and the J gene lost 2 bases, with 7 bases spanning the gap. This CDR3 region has 12 residues.

The table lists this clonotype with a few counts. This rearrangement joins TRBV7-2 to TRBJ1-5; D is uncertain. Trimming took 5 bases from V and 0 from J, leaving 5 bases between them. The germline gives CDR1 SGHTA, CDR2 FQGNSA. The CDR3 contains 13 residues. The CDR3 protein is CASSPYSNQPQHF. The CDR3 coding sequence is TGTGCCAGCAGCCCCTATAGCAATCAGCCCCAGCATTTT.

The V call is TRBV9, the J call TRBJ1-2, with 8 bases lining up with TRBD1. The V gene's germline CDR1 is SGDLS and CDR2 YYNGEE. Losses at the gene ends were 6 bases for V and 5 bases for J; bases not matched to a gene: 6. The length of the CDR3 is 13 residues. The CDR3 DNA is TGTGCCAGCACCTCAAACAGGGGGTATGGCTACACCTTC. Translating gives CASTSNRGYGYTF. Variable domain in full (rest from reference TRBV9 and TRBJ1-2): DSGVTQTPKHLITATGQRVTLRCSPRSGDLSVYWYQQSLDQGLQFLIQYYNGEERAKGNILERFSAQQFPDLHSELNLSSLELGDSALYFCASTSNRGYGYTFGSGTRLTVV.

V and J are TRBV20-1 and TRBJ1-5; 7 bases fit TRBD1. The germline CDR1 and CDR2 sequences are DFQATT and SNEGSKA (reference sequence). The CDR3 sequence is 17 residues long. Trimming cost V 1 base and J 3 bases; bases outside gene matches: 12. In DNA form, the CDR3 reads TGCAGTGCTAGAGTTACTATCCGGGACAGCCACAATCAGCCCCAGCATTTT. Its translation: CSARVTIRDSHNQPQHF.

The chain joins TRBV25-1 to TRBJ1-5, with 7 bases that match TRBD1. Trimming took 10 bases from V and 6 from J; bases not matched to a gene: 9. Germline CDR1 and CDR2: MGHDK and SYGVNS. The CDR3 runs to 13 residues. As DNA, the CDR3 is TGTGCCACCGCTCGACAGGGAAGTCAGCCCCAGCATTTT. It is translated as CATARQGSQPQHF.

The chain couples TRBV9 to TRBJ1-2, with 7 bases fitting TRBD1. V lost 3 bases to trimming and J lost 4 bases; unmatched junction nucleotides: 12. Germline CDR1 SGDLS, CDR2 YYNGEE. This CDR3 comprises 16 residues. CDR3 region: CASSASSGTEAYGYTF. The CDR3 DNA reads TGTGCCAGCAGCGCTTCCTCCGGGACAGAAGCCTATGGCTACACCTTC.

This clonotype was seen once. The chain joins TRBV28 to TRBJ1-5; D uncertain. Germline lookup yields CDR1 MDHEN and CDR2 SYDVKM. The CDR3 consists of 11 residues. The V gene lost 10 bases and the J gene lost 3 bases, with 7 bases spanning the gap. CDR3 residues: CATSDNQPQHF. The CDR3, as DNA: TGTGCCACCTCGGACAATCAGCCCCAGCATTTT.

This chain joins TRBV30 and TRBJ2-3; D may be TRBD2 (5 bases). V lost 0 bases and J lost 2, with 15 bases in between. The CDR3 covers 16 residues. The germline V gene encodes CDR1 GTSNPN and CDR2 SVGIG (reference sequence). The CDR3 sequence: CAWSVPGNPPTDTQYF. The DNA of the CDR3 is TGTGCCTGGAGTGTACCCGGGAACCCCCCCACAGATACGCAGTATTTT.

The chain employs TRBV24-1 and TRBJ1-5; weak D call: TRBD1 (5 bases). From germline, CDR1 is KGHDR and CDR2 SFDVKD. V lost 7 bases, J lost 4 bases, and 10 bases lay in between. This CDR3 spans 13 amino acids. The CDR3 reads CATSRAGNQPQHF. For the CDR3, the DNA is TGTGCCACCAGCAGGGCTGGGAATCAGCCCCAGCATTTT.

The DNA of the CDR3 is TGCAGCGTTAAGATAGGACCGAACTATGGCTACACCTTC. Translation gives CSVKIGPNYGYTF. The chain links TRBV29-1 to TRBJ1-2; D call uncertain. The V end was cut by 5 bases, the J end by 2 bases, with 12 bases between. The germline CDR1 and CDR2 sequences are SQVTM and ANQGSEA. The CDR3 has 13 amino acids.

V usage is TRBV18 and J usage is TRBJ2-5; no clear D. Germline V gene data show CDR1 as KGHSH and CDR2 as LQKENI. The CDR3 is made up of 12 amino acids. The V end lost 7 bases, the J end lost 5 bases, and 11 bases lay between the germline ends. The CDR3 loop is CASCTSVETQYF. The CDR3 DNA reads as TGTGCCAGCTGCACCTCGGTGGAGACCCAGTACTTC.

This clonotype was recorded once. This rearrangement joins TRBV30 to TRBJ2-7; D call uncertain. This CDR3 is built from 17 residues. V lost 2 bases to trimming and J lost 2 bases, with 22 bases between them. Germline V gives CDR1 GTSNPN, CDR2 SVGIG (reference sequence). CDR3 in amino acids: CAWSSLDTRDPTYEQYF. CDR3 bases: TGTGCCTGGAGTTCCCTCGACACGCGTGACCCAACCTACGAGCAGTACTTC.

The chain recombines TRBV13 with TRBJ2-5; no clear D. The CDR3 totals 12 residues. Germline V gives CDR1 PRHDT, CDR2 FYEKMQ (reference sequence). Trimming stripped 2 bases from V and 5 bases from J, with 6 bases between. The CDR3 DNA sequence: TGTGCCAGCAGCTTAAGGCGGGAGACCCAGTACTTC. Its translation: CASSLRRETQYF.

The rearrangement uses TRBV7-9 and TRBJ2-7; 9 bases align to TRBD1. The CDR3 loop spans 16 amino acids. V was pared by 3 bases and J by 5 bases, with 11 bases of the junction left unmatched. Germline CDR1 SEHNR, CDR2 FQNEAQ (reference sequence). The CDR3 bases are TGTGCCAGCAGCTTGGCTAGTAGGGACAGGGACCACGAGCAGTACTTC. Protein sequence: CASSLASRDRDHEQYF.

The gene calls are TRBV29-1 and TRBJ1-2; the match to TRBD1 covers 7 bases. CDR1 SQVTM and CDR2 ANQGSEA come from the germline V gene. The V segment lost 4 bases and the J segment 4 bases; nucleotides outside the gene matches: 3. There are 12 residues in the CDR3. This chain's CDR3 is CSVGTGSYGYTF. For the CDR3, the DNA is TGCAGCGTTGGGACAGGCAGCTATGGCTACACCTTC.

The rearrangement uses TRBV20-1 and TRBJ2-3; D is unclear. This CDR3 spans 12 amino acids. V was clipped by 5 bases and J by 1 base, with 7 bases between them. In germline, CDR1 is DFQATT, CDR2 SNEGSKA (reference sequence). As DNA, the CDR3 is TGCAGTGCTCACGGCCGCACAGATACGCAGTATTTT. It yields the protein CSAHGRTDTQYF.

This chain joins TRBV20-1 and TRBJ2-2; D gene unclear. V was shortened by 2 bases and J by 1 base, with 5 bases between the two germline ends. The germline CDR1 and CDR2 sequences are DFQATT and SNEGSKA (reference sequence). The CDR3 runs to 13 residues. CDR3 nucleotides: TGCAGTGCTAGAACGGGGAACACCGGGGAGCTGTTTTTT. Encoded protein: CSARTGNTGELFF.

This clonotype was found once. The chain carries TRBV4-2 and TRBJ1-5; D unresolved. The CDR3 runs to 14 residues. Germline CDR1 reads LGHNA; CDR2 reads YNFKEQ. The germline V and J ends were trimmed by 5 bases and 5 bases, with 13 bases remaining between them. CDR3 bases: TGTGCCAGCAGCAGTGGCGGCCGGGATCAGCCCCAGCATTTT. Its protein is CASSSGGRDQPQHF.